The rows below give T cell receptor beta chains drawn from one sample of a study of blood T cell repertoires in COVID-19. Profiling relied on immunoSEQ multiplex PCR, and the TCRdb table lists in-frame clones only, not all of them. The data contain about 250,000 clones, 84% of them seen just once; the ten biggest clones take up around 4%. Sequenced sample: peripheral blood. Every receptor here comes from a man aged 45-65 years with active or convalescent COVID-19. Each CDR3 is given with its conserved first and last residue. The order of the fields is V gene, J gene, clone size, D gene, CDR3 protein, CDR3 DNA. D genes are given only for firm matches. Some rows mark clone size as missing; the rest say once, few, many or name a class of expanded clone.

v_call: TRBV5-1; j_call: TRBJ2-7; clone_size: -; d_call: TRBD2; cdr3_aa: CASSFTTGRTSGVPSYEQYF; cdr3_nt: TGCGCCAGCAGCTTTACAACAGGGCGAACTAGCGGGGTCCCCTCCTACGAGCAGTACTTC
v_call: TRBV3-1/TRBV3-2; j_call: TRBJ1-2; clone_size: -; d_call: TRBD1; cdr3_aa: CASSLYRGRSTF; cdr3_nt: TGTGCCAGCAGCCTTTACAGGGGGCGGTCCACCTTC
v_call: TRBV5-1; j_call: TRBJ2-1; clone_size: -; d_call: TRBD2; cdr3_aa: CASSLGLAGEEQFF; cdr3_nt: TGCGCCAGCAGCTTAGGACTAGCGGGGGAAGAGCAGTTCTTC
v_call: TRBV7-9; j_call: TRBJ1-1; clone_size: -; d_call: TRBD1; cdr3_aa: CASSSYTIRTGGYTEAFF; cdr3_nt: TGTGCCAGCAGCTCTTACACAATTCGGACAGGGGGTTACACTGAAGCTTTCTTT
v_call: TRBV19; j_call: TRBJ1-2; clone_size: -; d_call: -; cdr3_aa: CASSAGGDGYTF; cdr3_nt: TGTGCCAGTAGTGCGGGCGGAGATGGCTACACCTTC
v_call: TRBV19; j_call: TRBJ1-2; clone_size: -; d_call: TRBD1; cdr3_aa: CASSMRGPIYGYTF; cdr3_nt: TGTGCCAGTAGTATGAGGGGGCCCATCTATGGCTACACCTTC
v_call: TRBV19; j_call: TRBJ1-3; clone_size: -; d_call: TRBD1; cdr3_aa: CASSWTGGQSGNTIYF; cdr3_nt: TGTGCCAGTAGTTGGACAGGGGGCCAATCTGGAAACACCATATATTTT
v_call: TRBV3-1/TRBV3-2; j_call: TRBJ1-5; clone_size: once; d_call: TRBD1; cdr3_aa: CASSLTGDSNQPQHF; cdr3_nt: TGTGCCAGCAGCCTAACAGGGGATAGCAATCAGCCCCAGCATTTT
v_call: TRBV5-1; j_call: TRBJ1-1; clone_size: -; d_call: TRBD1; cdr3_aa: CASSLTGGLGDTEAFF; cdr3_nt: TGCGCCAGCAGCTTGACAGGGGGCTTAGGGGACACTGAAGCTTTCTTT
v_call: TRBV19; j_call: TRBJ2-2; clone_size: few; d_call: -; cdr3_aa: CASSDSPGELFF; cdr3_nt: TGTGCCAGTAGTGACTCCCCCGGGGAGCTGTTTTTT
v_call: TRBV6-2/TRBV6-3; j_call: TRBJ1-2; clone_size: -; d_call: TRBD1; cdr3_aa: CASSPDRADYGYTF; cdr3_nt: TGTGCCAGCAGCCCCGACAGGGCAGACTATGGCTACACCTTC
v_call: TRBV7-9; j_call: TRBJ2-5; clone_size: few; d_call: TRBD2; cdr3_aa: CASSLQRGQETQYF; cdr3_nt: TGTGCCAGCAGCTTACAGCGGGGGCAAGAGACCCAGTACTTC
v_call: TRBV7-2; j_call: TRBJ2-5; clone_size: -; d_call: TRBD2; cdr3_aa: CASSYSGGAETQYF; cdr3_nt: TGTGCCAGCAGCTATAGCGGGGGGGCTGAGACCCAGTACTTC
v_call: TRBV9; j_call: TRBJ2-5; clone_size: -; d_call: TRBD2; cdr3_aa: CASSVDPPGLTQETQYF; cdr3_nt: TGTGCCAGCAGCGTAGACCCACCGGGACTAACACAAGAGACCCAGTACTTC
v_call: TRBV11-2; j_call: TRBJ2-7; clone_size: -; d_call: -; cdr3_aa: CASSLPDLYEQYF; cdr3_nt: TGTGCCAGCAGCCTACCCGACTTGTACGAGCAGTACTTC
v_call: TRBV5-5; j_call: TRBJ1-2; clone_size: -; d_call: TRBD1; cdr3_aa: CASSFTGEGGYTF; cdr3_nt: TGTGCCAGCAGCTTCACAGGGGAAGGTGGCTACACCTTC
v_call: TRBV7-8; j_call: TRBJ1-5; clone_size: -; d_call: -; cdr3_aa: CASSLASGGSNQPQHF; cdr3_nt: TGTGCCAGCAGCTTAGCGAGTGGAGGTAGCAATCAGCCCCAGCATTTT
v_call: TRBV12-3/TRBV12-4; j_call: TRBJ1-3; clone_size: few; d_call: -; cdr3_aa: CASRQRSGNTIYF; cdr3_nt: TGTGCCAGCAGACAACGCTCTGGAAACACCATATATTTT
v_call: TRBV10-3; j_call: TRBJ1-1; clone_size: -; d_call: TRBD1; cdr3_aa: CAIRTDRGREVTEAFF; cdr3_nt: TGTGCCATCAGGACCGACAGGGGGCGCGAGGTCACTGAAGCTTTCTTT
v_call: TRBV28; j_call: TRBJ2-7; clone_size: -; d_call: -; cdr3_aa: CASWRGPYEQYF; cdr3_nt: TGTGCCAGCTGGAGGGGTCCCTACGAGCAGTACTTC
v_call: TRBV30; j_call: TRBJ2-7; clone_size: -; d_call: TRBD2; cdr3_aa: CAWSSVSGGPTYEQYF; cdr3_nt: TGTGCCTGGAGTTCGGTTAGCGGGGGCCCTACCTACGAGCAGTACTTC
v_call: TRBV5-1; j_call: TRBJ2-2; clone_size: once; d_call: TRBD1; cdr3_aa: CASSEQGTGELFF; cdr3_nt: TGCGCCAGCAGCGAACAGGGGACCGGGGAGCTGTTTTTT
v_call: TRBV5-1; j_call: TRBJ1-4; clone_size: -; d_call: -; cdr3_aa: CASSLTGPLNEKLFF; cdr3_nt: TGCGCCAGCAGCTTGACTGGGCCGCTAAATGAAAAACTGTTTTTT
v_call: TRBV2; j_call: TRBJ1-6; clone_size: -; d_call: -; cdr3_aa: CASRGAGGYSPLHF; cdr3_nt: TGTGCCAGCAGGGGAGCGGGCGGGTATTCACCCCTCCACTTT
v_call: TRBV6-6; j_call: TRBJ1-1; clone_size: -; d_call: -; cdr3_aa: CASTQDGRWTEAFF; cdr3_nt: TGTGCCAGCACTCAGGACGGGAGATGGACTGAAGCTTTCTTT
v_call: TRBV28; j_call: TRBJ1-2; clone_size: few; d_call: -; cdr3_aa: CASSFGSGVNYGYTF; cdr3_nt: TGTGCCAGCAGTTTCGGTTCGGGAGTTAACTATGGCTACACCTTC
v_call: TRBV6-1; j_call: TRBJ2-1; clone_size: -; d_call: TRBD2; cdr3_aa: CASSGGTSGGTVYNEQFF; cdr3_nt: TGTGCCAGCAGTGGCGGGACTAGCGGGGGGACTGTGTACAATGAGCAGTTCTTC
v_call: TRBV9; j_call: TRBJ2-2; clone_size: once; d_call: -; cdr3_aa: CASSVAGFGTGELFF; cdr3_nt: TGTGCCAGCAGCGTAGCAGGGTTCGGCACCGGGGAGCTGTTTTTT
v_call: TRBV9; j_call: TRBJ2-6; clone_size: many; d_call: -; cdr3_aa: CASSAAPGFSGANVLTF; cdr3_nt: TGTGCCAGCAGCGCCGCCCCAGGGTTCTCTGGGGCCAACGTCCTGACTTTC
v_call: TRBV24-1; j_call: TRBJ1-2; clone_size: -; d_call: -; cdr3_aa: CATSDSQGYGYTF; cdr3_nt: TGTGCCACCAGTGACTCACAGGGTTATGGCTACACCTTC
v_call: TRBV28; j_call: TRBJ1-4; clone_size: -; d_call: TRBD1; cdr3_aa: CASSSPDRAYNEKLFF; cdr3_nt: TGTGCCAGCAGTTCCCCCGACAGGGCCTATAATGAAAAACTGTTTTTT
v_call: TRBV7-3; j_call: TRBJ1-1; clone_size: -; d_call: TRBD1; cdr3_aa: CASRLTGGGNTEAFF; cdr3_nt: TGTGCCAGCAGGCTGACAGGGGGCGGGAACACTGAAGCTTTCTTT
v_call: TRBV11-2; j_call: TRBJ2-3; clone_size: -; d_call: TRBD2; cdr3_aa: CASSMVWRGGTDTQYF; cdr3_nt: TGTGCCAGCAGCATGGTCTGGCGGGGGGGCACAGATACGCAGTATTTT
v_call: TRBV3-1/TRBV3-2; j_call: TRBJ1-2; clone_size: -; d_call: -; cdr3_aa: CASSPRTGTNGYTF; cdr3_nt: TGTGCCAGCAGCCCGCGGACGGGAACTAATGGCTACACCTTC
v_call: TRBV7-8; j_call: TRBJ1-1; clone_size: few; d_call: -; cdr3_aa: CASSFTKTQGTEAFF; cdr3_nt: TGTGCCAGCAGCTTCACGAAAACACAGGGAACTGAAGCTTTCTTT
v_call: TRBV7-8; j_call: TRBJ1-1; clone_size: -; d_call: -; cdr3_aa: CASSPLRQLSGNTEAFF; cdr3_nt: TGTGCCAGCAGCCCTTTAAGGCAGCTATCAGGTAACACTGAAGCTTTCTTT
v_call: TRBV5-1; j_call: TRBJ2-2; clone_size: -; d_call: -; cdr3_aa: CASSPWDSNTGELFF; cdr3_nt: TGCGCCAGCAGCCCCTGGGACTCGAACACCGGGGAGCTGTTTTTT
v_call: TRBV7-9; j_call: TRBJ1-6; clone_size: -; d_call: TRBD1; cdr3_aa: CASSEQGAGSPLHF; cdr3_nt: TGTGCCAGCAGCGAACAGGGGGCTGGTTCACCCCTCCACTTT
v_call: TRBV11-1; j_call: TRBJ1-2; clone_size: once; d_call: TRBD1; cdr3_aa: CASRSGQDDYGYTF; cdr3_nt: TGTGCCAGCAGATCAGGACAGGATGACTATGGCTACACCTTC
v_call: TRBV10-3; j_call: TRBJ2-2; clone_size: -; d_call: TRBD2; cdr3_aa: CAISESRLAGGPPGELFF; cdr3_nt: TGTGCCATCAGTGAGTCGCGACTAGCGGGGGGGCCGCCCGGGGAGCTGTTTTTT
v_call: TRBV10-3; j_call: TRBJ2-2; clone_size: many; d_call: -; cdr3_aa: CAISEATGELFF; cdr3_nt: TGTGCCATCAGTGAAGCCACCGGGGAGCTGTTTTTT
v_call: TRBV28; j_call: TRBJ1-3; clone_size: -; d_call: -; cdr3_aa: CASSTVAAAGNTIYF; cdr3_nt: TGTGCCAGCAGTACGGTCGCCGCGGCTGGAAACACCATATATTTT
v_call: TRBV4-1; j_call: TRBJ2-3; clone_size: -; d_call: -; cdr3_aa: CASSQVRTAGGTQYF; cdr3_nt: TGCGCCAGCAGCCAAGTTCGGACCGCCGGGGGTACGCAGTATTTT
v_call: TRBV4-1; j_call: TRBJ1-4; clone_size: -; d_call: TRBD1; cdr3_aa: CASSQAGTGGFNEKLFF; cdr3_nt: TGCGCCAGCAGCCAAGCCGGGACAGGGGGCTTTAATGAAAAACTGTTTTTT
v_call: TRBV7-8; j_call: TRBJ1-2; clone_size: many; d_call: TRBD1; cdr3_aa: CASSSGTARGYTF; cdr3_nt: TGTGCCAGCAGCTCAGGGACAGCTCGCGGCTACACCTTC
v_call: TRBV19; j_call: TRBJ1-4; clone_size: -; d_call: TRBD1; cdr3_aa: CASSFGQGVEKLFF; cdr3_nt: TGTGCCAGTAGTTTCGGACAGGGGGTAGAAAAACTGTTTTTT